Following are 7 T cell receptor beta chains from one sample sequenced in a study of blood T cell repertoires in COVID-19. TCRdb's table, derived via immunoSEQ multiplex PCR, lists solely in-frame clones and lacks some. The sample shows 98,000 or so clones, about nine tenths of them seen only once. The sample taken for sequencing was peripheral blood. These receptors came from a man in his sixties with COVID-19, enrolled during active disease.

The J gene is TRBJ1-2, the V gene TRBV6-2 or TRBV6-3, with a weak D call TRBD1 (5 bases). V shed 2 bases and J shed 3 bases, with 10 bases lying between them. The germline V gene encodes CDR1 MNHEY and CDR2 SVGEGT. The CDR3 covers 14 residues. The CDR3 loop is CASSYPPGDYGYTF. In DNA form, the CDR3 reads TGTGCCAGCAGTTACCCCCCGGGGGACTATGGCTACACCTTC.

The rearrangement links TRBV5-6 to TRBJ2-1, with TRBD2 identical over 7 bases. CDR1 and CDR2 from the germline V gene are SGHDT and YYEEEE. V lost 0 bases and J lost 7; bases outside the gene matches: 1. CDR3 size: 13 residues. CDR3 nucleotides: TGTGCCAGCAGCTTGGGGACTAGTAATGAGCAGTTCTTC. This codes for CASSLGTSNEQFF.

The V and J genes are TRBV2 and TRBJ2-3, with TRBD2 as a possible D gene (6 bases). The CDR3 has 15 residues. The germline gives CDR1 SNHLY, CDR2 FYNNEI. Trimming took off 7 bases at V and 2 bases at J, with 16 bases between the two ends. CDR3 region: CASTVADLFTDTQYF. The CDR3 DNA follows: TGTGCCAGCACGGTAGCGGACCTCTTCACAGATACGCAGTATTTT.

The chain employs TRBV14 and TRBJ2-3; tentative D call: TRBD2 (5 bases). This CDR3 region has 13 residues. V lost 4 bases and J 6 bases, leaving 11 bases between the germline ends. CDR1 is SGHDN and CDR2 is FVKESK in the germline V gene. Written as DNA, the CDR3 is TGTGCCAGCAGCCCCCAACTAGGGGATACGCAGTATTTT. Protein: CASSPQLGDTQYF.

This chain links TRBV19 with TRBJ2-1; D gene unclear. The CDR3 runs to 10 residues. With 6 bases removed from V and 5 bases from J, the gap between germline ends came to 2 bases. Germline assignment: CDR1 LNHDA and CDR2 SQIVND (reference sequence). The CDR3 loop reads CASSNNEQFF. The CDR3 region has the DNA TGTGCCAGTAGCAACAATGAGCAGTTCTTC.

This chain joins TRBV10-3 and TRBJ1-1; D may be TRBD1 (6 bases). The germline V gene encodes CDR1 ENHRY and CDR2 SYGVKD. V lost 3 bases, J lost 4 bases, and 18 bases lay in between. The CDR3 is made up of 16 amino acids. CDR3 bases: TGTGCCATCAGTGACAGGGGACGGGCCGACGGCACTGAAGCTTTCTTT. This gives the protein CAISDRGRADGTEAFF.

The V call is TRBV12-5, the J call TRBJ1-3; D gene uncertain. This CDR3 region has 12 residues. Trimming removed 6 bases from V and 3 bases from J, with 6 bases in between. Per germline, CDR1 LGHNT and CDR2 FRNRAP. CDR3: CASGVVGNTIYF. The CDR3 nucleotides read TGTGCTAGTGGGGTAGTTGGAAACACCATATATTTT.